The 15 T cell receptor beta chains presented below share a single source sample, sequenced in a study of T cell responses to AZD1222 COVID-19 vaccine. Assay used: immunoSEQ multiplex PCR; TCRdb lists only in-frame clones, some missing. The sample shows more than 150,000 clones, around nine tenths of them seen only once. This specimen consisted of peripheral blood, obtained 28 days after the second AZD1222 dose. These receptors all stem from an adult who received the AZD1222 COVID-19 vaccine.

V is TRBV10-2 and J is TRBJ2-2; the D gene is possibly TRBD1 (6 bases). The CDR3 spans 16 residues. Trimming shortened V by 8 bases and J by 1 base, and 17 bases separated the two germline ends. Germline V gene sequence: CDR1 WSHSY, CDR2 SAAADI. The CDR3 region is CASDAVGTKNTGELFF. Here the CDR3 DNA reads TGCGCCAGCGACGCCGTGGGGACAAAGAACACCGGGGAGCTGTTTTTT.

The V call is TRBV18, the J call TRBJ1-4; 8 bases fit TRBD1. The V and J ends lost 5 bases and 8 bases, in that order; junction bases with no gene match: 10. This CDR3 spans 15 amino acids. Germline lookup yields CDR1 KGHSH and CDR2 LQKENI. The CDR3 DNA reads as TGTGCCAGCTCATTCGGACAGGGAATATGGGAAAAACTGTTTTTT. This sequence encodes CASSFGQGIWEKLFF. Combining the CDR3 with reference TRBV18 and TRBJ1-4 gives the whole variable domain NAGVMQNPRHLVRRRGQEARLRCSPMKGHSHVYWYRQLPEEGLKFMVYLQKENIIDESGMPKERFSAEFPKEGPSILRIQQVVRGDSAAYFCASSFGQGIWEKLFFGSGTQLSVL.

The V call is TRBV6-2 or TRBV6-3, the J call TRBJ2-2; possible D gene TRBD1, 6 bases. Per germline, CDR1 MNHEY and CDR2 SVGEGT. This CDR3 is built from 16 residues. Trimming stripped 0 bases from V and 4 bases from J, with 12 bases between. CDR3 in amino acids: CASSYSTWGRTGELFF. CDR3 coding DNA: TGTGCCAGCAGTTACTCGACCTGGGGGCGCACCGGGGAGCTGTTTTTT.

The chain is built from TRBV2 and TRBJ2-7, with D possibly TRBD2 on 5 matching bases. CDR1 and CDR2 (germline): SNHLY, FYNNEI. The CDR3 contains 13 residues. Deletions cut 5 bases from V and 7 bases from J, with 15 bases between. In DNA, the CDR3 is TGTGCCAGCAGTTCGGACTTTTCGGGAGAGCAGTACTTC. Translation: CASSSDFSGEQYF.

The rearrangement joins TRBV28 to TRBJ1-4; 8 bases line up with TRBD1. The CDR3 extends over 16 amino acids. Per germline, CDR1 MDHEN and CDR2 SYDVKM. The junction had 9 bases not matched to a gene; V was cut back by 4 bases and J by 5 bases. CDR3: CASSSGGQGKNEKLFF. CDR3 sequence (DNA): TGTGCCAGCAGTTCGGGAGGACAGGGCAAAAATGAAAAACTGTTTTTT.

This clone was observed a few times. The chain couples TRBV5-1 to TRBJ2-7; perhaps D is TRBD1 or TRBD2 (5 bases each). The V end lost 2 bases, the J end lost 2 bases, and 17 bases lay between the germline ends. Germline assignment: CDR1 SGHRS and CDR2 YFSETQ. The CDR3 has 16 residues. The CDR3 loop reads CASSFESARGAYEQYF. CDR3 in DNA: TGCGCCAGCAGCTTCGAATCTGCTAGGGGAGCCTACGAGCAGTACTTC.

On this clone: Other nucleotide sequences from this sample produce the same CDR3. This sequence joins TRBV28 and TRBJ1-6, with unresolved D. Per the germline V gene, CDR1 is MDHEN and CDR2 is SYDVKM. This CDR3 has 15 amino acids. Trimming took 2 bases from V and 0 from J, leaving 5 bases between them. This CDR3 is CASSLGSSYNSPLHF. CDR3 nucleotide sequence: TGTGCCAGCAGTTTAGGAAGCTCCTATAATTCACCCCTCCACTTT.

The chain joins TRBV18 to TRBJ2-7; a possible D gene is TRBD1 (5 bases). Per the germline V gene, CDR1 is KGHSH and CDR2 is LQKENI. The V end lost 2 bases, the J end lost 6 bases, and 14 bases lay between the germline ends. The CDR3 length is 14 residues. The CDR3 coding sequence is TGTGCCAGCTCACCAATTAGTTCTGGGGCCGAGCAGTACTTC. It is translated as CASSPISSGAEQYF.

The CDR3 reads CASSRGTGPGNEQFF. In DNA form, the CDR3 reads TGTGCCAGCAGCCGCGGGACAGGGCCAGGCAATGAGCAGTTCTTC. The chain is built from TRBV11-3 and TRBJ2-1; 9 bases align to TRBD1. Germline assignment: CDR1 SGHNT and CDR2 YENEEA. This CDR3 is 15 amino acids long. V lost 5 bases and J lost 6; bases outside the gene matches: 8.

CDR3 DNA sequence: TGTGCCAGCTCAACTAAGGGGGGACGAAGCAATCAGCCCCAGCATTTT. Protein product: CASSTKGGRSNQPQHF. The genes are TRBV27 and TRBJ1-5, with D maybe TRBD1 (6 bases). Germline CDR1 and CDR2: MNHEY and SMNVEV (reference sequence). This CDR3 spans 16 amino acids. The V gene lost 8 bases and the J gene lost 1 base, with 18 bases spanning the gap.

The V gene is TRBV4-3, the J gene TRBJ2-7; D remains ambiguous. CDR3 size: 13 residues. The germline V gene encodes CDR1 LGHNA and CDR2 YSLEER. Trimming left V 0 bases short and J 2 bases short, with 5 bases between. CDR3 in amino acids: CASSQEGAYEQYF. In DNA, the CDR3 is TGCGCCAGCAGCCAAGAAGGTGCCTACGAGCAGTACTTC.

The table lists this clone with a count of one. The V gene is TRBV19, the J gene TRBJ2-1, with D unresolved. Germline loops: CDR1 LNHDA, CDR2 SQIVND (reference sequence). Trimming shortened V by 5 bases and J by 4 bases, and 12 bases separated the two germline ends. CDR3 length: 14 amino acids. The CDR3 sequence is CASSLSTSYNEQFF. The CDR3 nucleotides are TGTGCCAGTAGTCTCTCGACATCTTACAATGAGCAGTTCTTC. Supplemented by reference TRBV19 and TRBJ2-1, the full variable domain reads DGGITQSPKYLFRKEGQNVTLSCEQNLNHDAMYWYRQDPGQGLRLIYYSQIVNDFQKGDIAEGYSVSREKKESFPLTVTSAQKNPTAFYLCASSLSTSYNEQFFGPGTRLTVL.

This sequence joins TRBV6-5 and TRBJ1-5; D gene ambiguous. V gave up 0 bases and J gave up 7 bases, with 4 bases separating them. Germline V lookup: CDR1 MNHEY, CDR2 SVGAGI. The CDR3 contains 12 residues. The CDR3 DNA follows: TGTGCCAGCAGTTACTCCCACCAGCCCCAGCATTTT. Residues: CASSYSHQPQHF.

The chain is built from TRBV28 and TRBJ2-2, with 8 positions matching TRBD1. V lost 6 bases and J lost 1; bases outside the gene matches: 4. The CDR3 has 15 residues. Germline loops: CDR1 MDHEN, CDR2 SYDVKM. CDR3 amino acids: CASRWDRMNTGELFF. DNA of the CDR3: TGTGCCAGCAGGTGGGACAGGATGAACACCGGGGAGCTGTTTTTT.

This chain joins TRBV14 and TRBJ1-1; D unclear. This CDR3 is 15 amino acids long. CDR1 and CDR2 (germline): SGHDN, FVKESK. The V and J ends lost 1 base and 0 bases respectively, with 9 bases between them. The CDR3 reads CASSQVLGVNTEAFF. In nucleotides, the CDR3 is TGTGCCAGCAGCCAAGTTCTTGGGGTGAACACTGAAGCTTTCTTT.